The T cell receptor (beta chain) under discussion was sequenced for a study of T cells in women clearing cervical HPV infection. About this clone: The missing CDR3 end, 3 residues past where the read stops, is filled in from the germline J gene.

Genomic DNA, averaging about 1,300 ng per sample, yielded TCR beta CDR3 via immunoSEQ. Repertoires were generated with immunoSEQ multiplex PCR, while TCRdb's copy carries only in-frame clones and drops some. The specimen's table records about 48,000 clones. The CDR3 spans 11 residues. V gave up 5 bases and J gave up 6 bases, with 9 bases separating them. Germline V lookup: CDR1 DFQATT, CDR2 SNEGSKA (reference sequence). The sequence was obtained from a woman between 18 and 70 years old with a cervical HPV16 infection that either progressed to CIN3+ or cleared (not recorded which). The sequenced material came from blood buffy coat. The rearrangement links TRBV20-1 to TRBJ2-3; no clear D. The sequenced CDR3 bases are TGCAGTGCTTCCCACTCGGATACG. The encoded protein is CSASHSDT. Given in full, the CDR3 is CSASHSDTQYF.